The next 20 T cell receptor beta chains were all read from a single sample in a study of blood T cell repertoires in COVID-19. The protocol was immunoSEQ multiplex PCR, while the TCRdb copy is restricted to in-frame clones and leaves out a portion. This sample yields fewer than 250,000 clones, of which about 85% are seen a single time; more than 10% belongs to the top ten. Sequencing was carried out using PBMCs or T cells enriched from blood (not recorded which). All receptors derive from a man younger than 40 who had recovered from COVID-19.

The genes are TRBV12-3 or TRBV12-4 and TRBJ2-7; D is perhaps TRBD1 (6 bases). Trimming left V 3 bases short and J 4 bases short, with 10 bases between. This CDR3 region has 13 residues. The CDR3 region has the DNA TGTGCCAGCAGTTTGTCGACAGGATACGAGCAGTACTTC. It yields the protein CASSLSTGYEQYF.

CDR3 residues: CAWSGSPDRPSPHTQYF. In DNA, the CDR3 is TGTGCCTGGAGTGGATCCCCGGACAGGCCTTCCCCTCATACGCAGTATTTT. V gene TRBV30 combines with J gene TRBJ2-3; 7 bases are a match to TRBD1. CDR3 length: 17 residues. J was trimmed by 7 bases and V by 1 base; bases with no gene match: 17. Germline CDR1 is GTSNPN and CDR2 is SVGIG (reference sequence).

The J gene is TRBJ1-3, the V gene TRBV7-9; TRBD1 is a possible D gene (5 bases). Germline CDR1 reads SEHNR; CDR2 reads FQNEAQ (reference sequence). This CDR3 is built from 14 residues. Trimming took 5 bases from V and 0 from J, leaving 8 bases between them. The CDR3 sequence is CASSRDFSGNTIYF. CDR3 DNA: TGTGCCAGCAGCCGGGACTTCTCTGGAAACACCATATATTTT. Drawing the rest from reference TRBV7-9 and TRBJ1-3, the complete variable domain is DTGVSQNPRHKITKRGQNVTFRCDPISEHNRLYWYRQTLGQGPEFLTYFQNEAQLEKSRLLSDRFSAERPKGSFSTLEIQRTEQGDSAMYLCASSRDFSGNTIYFGEGSWLTVV.

V usage is TRBV9 and J usage is TRBJ2-7, with D perhaps TRBD2 (6 bases). The V and J ends lost 0 bases and 3 bases respectively, with 10 bases between them. This CDR3 is 14 amino acids long. CDR1 is SGDLS, CDR2 YYNGEE, per germline. For the CDR3, the DNA is TGTGCCAGCAGCGTAGCGGGGGACGTCTACGAGCAGTACTTC. It yields the protein CASSVAGDVYEQYF.

The rearrangement links TRBV5-1 to TRBJ1-2; D is unresolved. Trimming took 3 bases from V and 4 from J, leaving 19 bases between them. Germline CDR1 and CDR2: SGHRS and YFSETQ. This CDR3 is built from 16 residues. The CDR3 sequence is CASSWEVGEDAYGYTF. The CDR3, as DNA: TGCGCCAGCAGCTGGGAGGTTGGAGAAGATGCCTATGGCTACACCTTC.

This rearrangement joins TRBV19 to TRBJ1-4, with D possibly being TRBD1 (5 bases). Trimming cost V 7 bases and J 4 bases, with 22 bases left between them. CDR3 length: 17 residues. Germline assignment: CDR1 LNHDA and CDR2 SQIVND (reference sequence). The CDR3 reads CASTAPGGRRGNEKLFF. For the CDR3, the DNA is TGTGCCAGTACCGCCCCCGGGGGGAGACGGGGTAATGAAAAACTGTTTTTT.

This sequence joins TRBV11-2 and TRBJ2-7; weak D call: TRBD1 (6 bases). This CDR3 has 15 amino acids. Germline V CDR1 and CDR2: SGHAT, FQNNGV. Trimming stripped 3 bases from V and 3 bases from J, with 15 bases between. The CDR3 loop reads CASSFSRDNSYEQYF. CDR3 bases: TGTGCCAGCAGCTTTAGCCGGGACAATAGCTACGAGCAGTACTTC.

The table lists this clone with a count of one. The V gene is TRBV9, the J gene TRBJ2-1; TRBD2 matches 8 bases. The V and J ends lost 2 bases and 0 bases, in that order; junction bases with no gene match: 1. The germline V gene has CDR1 SGDLS and CDR2 YYNGEE. The CDR3 runs 15 residues. The CDR3, as DNA: TGTGCCAGCAGCGTCGGGGGGGCCTCCTACAATGAGCAGTTCTTC. It is translated as CASSVGGASYNEQFF.

This clone showed up just once. The J gene is TRBJ2-7, the V gene TRBV5-6, with a tentative D call TRBD1 (5 bases). V lost 0 bases, J lost 5 bases, and 9 bases lay in between. The length of the CDR3 is 13 residues. Germline assignment: CDR1 SGHDT and CDR2 YYEEEE. CDR3 sequence (DNA): TGTGCCAGCAGCTTGGCGCAGGGCCACGAGCAGTACTTC. The encoded protein is CASSLAQGHEQYF. Full variable domain (missing parts from reference TRBV5-6 and TRBJ2-7): DAGVTQSPTHLIKTRGQQVTLRCSPKSGHDTVSWYQQALGQGPQFIFQYYEEEERQRGNFPDRFSGHQFPNYSSELNVNALLLGDSALYLCASSLAQGHEQYFGPGTRLTVT.

The V gene is TRBV24-1, the J gene TRBJ2-5; TRBD1 might be the D (6 bases). In germline, CDR1 is KGHDR, CDR2 SFDVKD. V lost 6 bases and J 4 bases, leaving 8 bases between the germline ends. The CDR3 has 12 residues. In DNA, the CDR3 is TGTGCCACCAGTTCCAGGGGAGAGACCCAGTACTTC. As protein: CATSSRGETQYF.

The gene calls are TRBV18 and TRBJ2-3; no firm D call. V dropped 5 bases and J dropped 4 bases, with 7 bases sitting between them. Germline lookup yields CDR1 KGHSH and CDR2 LQKENI. The CDR3 loop spans 12 amino acids. The CDR3 coding sequence is TGTGCCAGCTCAGCATACTCAGATACGCAGTATTTT. It encodes CASSAYSDTQYF.

V gene TRBV19 combines with J gene TRBJ1-5; a weak D match, TRBD1 (6 bases). The CDR3 is made up of 13 amino acids. Trimming pared 5 bases from V and 3 bases from J, leaving 8 bases between. Germline V gives CDR1 LNHDA, CDR2 SQIVND (reference sequence). The CDR3 reads CASSAGVNQPQHF. The CDR3 nucleotides read TGTGCCAGTAGTGCAGGGGTCAATCAGCCCCAGCATTTT.

Comment on this clone: Other DNA sequences in the sample encode the same CDR3. The chain is built from TRBV5-1 and TRBJ2-7; 7 bases fit TRBD1. Germline lookup yields CDR1 SGHRS and CDR2 YFSETQ. The CDR3 runs to 13 residues. V trimming: 0 bases; J trimming: 5 bases; junction bases outside the gene matches: 2. The DNA of the CDR3 is TGCGCCAGCAGCTTGGGACAGGGAAACGAGCAGTACTTC. This encodes CASSLGQGNEQYF. Looking up the rest from reference TRBV5-1 and TRBJ2-7 gives the full variable domain: KAGVTQTPRYLIKTRGQQVTLSCSPISGHRSVSWYQQTPGQGLQFLFEYFSETQRNKGNFPGRFSGRQFSNSRSEMNVSTLELGDSALYLCASSLGQGNEQYFGPGTRLTVT.

The chain joins TRBV6-5 to TRBJ1-2, with 7 bases identical to TRBD1. V trimming: 5 bases; J trimming: 1 base; junction bases outside the gene matches: 4. CDR1 and CDR2 from the germline V gene are MNHEY and SVGAGI. CDR3 size: 14 residues. The CDR3 DNA is TGTGCCAGCAGTATCGACAGGGATAACTATGGCTACACCTTC. This translates into CASSIDRDNYGYTF.

V and J are TRBV19 and TRBJ1-5; D call uncertain. V lost 5 bases, J lost 0 bases, and 8 bases lay in between. The CDR3 is 14 residues long. The germline gives CDR1 LNHDA, CDR2 SQIVND (reference sequence). The CDR3 spells CASSVPYSNQPQHF. CDR3 DNA sequence: TGTGCCAGTAGTGTTCCGTATAGCAATCAGCCCCAGCATTTT.

This clone was counted a single time. This rearrangement joins TRBV6-4 to TRBJ2-7; TRBD2 matches at 10 bases. Germline CDR1 and CDR2: MRHNA and SNTAGT. The CDR3 is made up of 16 amino acids. V was pared by 5 bases and J by 6 bases, with 13 bases of the junction left unmatched. The CDR3 DNA reads TGTGCCAGCAGTCTGCTAGCGGGGGCTGTCACGGCCGAGCAGTACTTC. It is translated as CASSLLAGAVTAEQYF.

The chain uses TRBV4-3 and TRBJ1-4; 8 bases line up with TRBD1. V lost 0 bases to trimming and J lost 7 bases; unmatched junction nucleotides: 4. The CDR3 length is 15 residues. Looked up from germline, CDR1 is LGHNA and CDR2 is YSLEER. The CDR3 is CASSQEDRAGEKLFF. As DNA, the CDR3 is TGCGCCAGCAGCCAAGAGGACAGGGCCGGTGAAAAACTGTTTTTT.

The V call is TRBV5-8, the J call TRBJ1-5; D unclear. This CDR3 is 13 amino acids long. Per the germline V gene, CDR1 is SGHTS and CDR2 is YDEGEE. V shed 1 base and J shed 2 bases, with 4 bases lying between them. The CDR3 sequence is CASSLTGNQPQHF. In DNA, the CDR3 is TGTGCCAGCAGCTTGACTGGCAATCAGCCCCAGCATTTT.

This clone was detected only once. The V and J genes are TRBV11-2 and TRBJ2-3; TRBD1 matches 9 bases. This CDR3 has 14 amino acids. CDR1 and CDR2 from the germline V gene are SGHAT and FQNNGV. V lost 5 bases to trimming and J lost 7 bases; unmatched junction nucleotides: 7. CDR3 nucleotide sequence: TGTGCCAGCAGCCTAGGGGACAGGGAAAATACGCAGTATTTT. Translating gives CASSLGDRENTQYF.

The chain employs TRBV12-3 or TRBV12-4 and TRBJ1-1; D is ambiguous. The CDR3 length is 12 residues. Trimming left V 3 bases short and J 9 bases short, with 11 bases between. CDR3 loop: CASSFGPGKAFF. DNA for the CDR3: TGTGCCAGCAGTTTTGGGCCCGGGAAAGCTTTCTTT.